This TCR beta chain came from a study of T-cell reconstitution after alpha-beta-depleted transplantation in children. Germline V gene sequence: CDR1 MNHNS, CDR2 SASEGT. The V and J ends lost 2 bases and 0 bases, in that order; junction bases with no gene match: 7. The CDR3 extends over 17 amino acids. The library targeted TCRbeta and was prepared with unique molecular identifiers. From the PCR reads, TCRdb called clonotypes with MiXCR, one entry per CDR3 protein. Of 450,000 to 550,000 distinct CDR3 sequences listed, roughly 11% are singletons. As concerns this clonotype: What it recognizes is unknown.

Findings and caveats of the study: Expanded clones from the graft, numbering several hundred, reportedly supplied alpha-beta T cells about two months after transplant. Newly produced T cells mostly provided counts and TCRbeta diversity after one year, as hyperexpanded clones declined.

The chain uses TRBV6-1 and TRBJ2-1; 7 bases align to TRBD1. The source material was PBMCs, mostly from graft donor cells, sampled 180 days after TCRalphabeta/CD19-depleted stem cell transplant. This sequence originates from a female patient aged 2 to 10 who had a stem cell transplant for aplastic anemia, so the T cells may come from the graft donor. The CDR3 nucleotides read TGTGCCAGCAGTGAAACGACAGGGTCGGGCTCCTACAATGAGCAGTTCTTC. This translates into CASSETTGSGSYNEQFF.